The clone carrying this T cell receptor beta chain has a handful of counts. Its target is unknown. Distinct nucleotide sequences in the sample also encode this CDR3. The data belong to a study of CD8+ T cells in alopecia areata. Study details: Treatment comprised oral tofacitinib, 5 to 10 mg twice daily, in treated patients.

In each case, RNA was isolated and then reverse transcribed into cDNA as the sequencing template. TCRdb's table, derived via immunoSEQ multiplex PCR, lists solely in-frame clones and lacks some. The sample has about 180,000 clones, roughly 65% seen once. Points from the study as a whole: Alopecia totalis/universalis scalp especially showed more expanded CD8+ clones than normal scalp. Relative to mice, TCR sharing across patients was less clear, a difference possibly HLA-related.

Source: CD4+ T cells sorted from blood, taken at week 0. This clonotype was sampled from a human donor with alopecia areata.

CDR3 in amino acids: CASSIGGTGELFF. The CDR3 nucleotides are TGTGCCAGTAGTATAGGCGGAACCGGGGAGCTGTTTTTT. The J gene is TRBJ2-2, the V gene TRBV19; D not resolved. The germline V gene has CDR1 LNHDA and CDR2 SQIVND (reference sequence). The CDR3 consists of 13 residues. V lost 1 base and J 5 bases, leaving 5 bases between the germline ends.